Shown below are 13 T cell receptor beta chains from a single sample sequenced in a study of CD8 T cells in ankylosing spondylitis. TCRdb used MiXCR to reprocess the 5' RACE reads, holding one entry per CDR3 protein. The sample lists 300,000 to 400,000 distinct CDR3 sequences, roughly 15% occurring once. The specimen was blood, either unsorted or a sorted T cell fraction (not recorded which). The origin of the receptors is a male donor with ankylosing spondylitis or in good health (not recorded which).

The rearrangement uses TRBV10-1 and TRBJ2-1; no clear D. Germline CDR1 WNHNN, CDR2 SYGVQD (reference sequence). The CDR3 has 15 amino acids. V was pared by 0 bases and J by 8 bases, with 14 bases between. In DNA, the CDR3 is TGCGCCAGCAGTGAGTCGAATCATCGGATCGATGAGCAGTTCTTC. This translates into CASSESNHRIDEQFF.

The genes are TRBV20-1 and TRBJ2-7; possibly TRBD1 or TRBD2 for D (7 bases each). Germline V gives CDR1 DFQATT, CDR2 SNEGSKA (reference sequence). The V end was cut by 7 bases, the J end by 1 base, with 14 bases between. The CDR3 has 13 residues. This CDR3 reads CSVYRGLSYEQYF. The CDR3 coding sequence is TGCAGTGTCTACAGGGGACTATCCTACGAGCAGTACTTC.

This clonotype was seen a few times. CDR3 in amino acids: CASSQSEGSGYEQYF. The CDR3 region has the DNA TGCGCCAGCAGCCAGAGTGAGGGCTCAGGCTACGAGCAGTACTTC. This chain links TRBV4-1 with TRBJ2-7; the D gene is possibly TRBD2 (5 bases). V lost 3 bases and J lost 3, with 15 bases in between. The CDR3 has 15 residues. The germline gives CDR1 MGHRA, CDR2 YSYEKL.

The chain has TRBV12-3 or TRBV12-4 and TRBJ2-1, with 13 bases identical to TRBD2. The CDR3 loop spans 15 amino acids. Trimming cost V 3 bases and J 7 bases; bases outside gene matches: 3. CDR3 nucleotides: TGTGCCAGCAGTTTGGGGACTAGCGGGGATAATGAGCAGTTCTTC. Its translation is CASSLGTSGDNEQFF.

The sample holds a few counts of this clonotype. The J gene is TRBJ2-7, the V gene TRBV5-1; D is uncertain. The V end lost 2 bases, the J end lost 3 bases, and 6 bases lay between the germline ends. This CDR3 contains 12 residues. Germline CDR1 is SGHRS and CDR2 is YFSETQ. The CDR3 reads CASSFEDYEQYF. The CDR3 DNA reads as TGCGCCAGCAGCTTTGAGGACTACGAGCAGTACTTC.

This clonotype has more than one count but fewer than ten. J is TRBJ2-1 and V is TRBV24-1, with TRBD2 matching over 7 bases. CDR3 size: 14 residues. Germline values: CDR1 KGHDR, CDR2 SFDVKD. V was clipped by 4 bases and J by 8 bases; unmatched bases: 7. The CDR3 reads CATSDSGVSDEQFF. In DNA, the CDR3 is TGTGCCACCAGTGACAGCGGGGTTTCGGATGAGCAGTTCTTC.

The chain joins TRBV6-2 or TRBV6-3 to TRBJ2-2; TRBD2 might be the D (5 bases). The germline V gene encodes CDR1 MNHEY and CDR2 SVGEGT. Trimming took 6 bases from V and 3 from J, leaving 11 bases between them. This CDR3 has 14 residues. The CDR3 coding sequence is TGTGCCAGCAGACTCACCGGGGACACCGGGGAGCTGTTTTTT. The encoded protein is CASRLTGDTGELFF.

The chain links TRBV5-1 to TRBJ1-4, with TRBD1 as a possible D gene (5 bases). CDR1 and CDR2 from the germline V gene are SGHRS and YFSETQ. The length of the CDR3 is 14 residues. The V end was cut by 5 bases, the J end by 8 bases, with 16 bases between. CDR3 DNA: TGCGCCAGCAGTTCCGTATGGGGCCAGGAAAAACTGTTTTTT. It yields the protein CASSSVWGQEKLFF.

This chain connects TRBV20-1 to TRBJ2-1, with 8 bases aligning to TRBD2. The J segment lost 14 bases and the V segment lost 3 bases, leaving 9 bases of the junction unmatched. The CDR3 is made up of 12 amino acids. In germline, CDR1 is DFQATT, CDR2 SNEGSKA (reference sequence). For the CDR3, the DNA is TGCAGTGCTAGCCCCCAAGCGGGAGAAAAGTTCTTC. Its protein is CSASPQAGEKFF.

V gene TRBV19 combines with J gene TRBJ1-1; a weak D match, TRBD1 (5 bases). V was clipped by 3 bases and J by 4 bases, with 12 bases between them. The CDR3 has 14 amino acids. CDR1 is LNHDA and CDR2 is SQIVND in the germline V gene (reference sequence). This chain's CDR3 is CASSIGAALTEAFF. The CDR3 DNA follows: TGTGCCAGTAGTATTGGGGCAGCACTCACTGAAGCTTTCTTT.

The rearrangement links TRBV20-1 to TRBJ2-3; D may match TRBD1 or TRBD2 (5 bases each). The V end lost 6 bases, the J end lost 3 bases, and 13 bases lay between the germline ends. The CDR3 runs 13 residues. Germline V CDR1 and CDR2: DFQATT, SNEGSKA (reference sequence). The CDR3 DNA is TGCAGTGCCGAGGGGCTAGCTACAGATACGCAGTATTTT. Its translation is CSAEGLATDTQYF.

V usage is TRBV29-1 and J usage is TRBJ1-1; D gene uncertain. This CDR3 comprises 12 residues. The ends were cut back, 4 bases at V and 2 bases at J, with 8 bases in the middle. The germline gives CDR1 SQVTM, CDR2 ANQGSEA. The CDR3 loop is CSVAKGNTEAFF. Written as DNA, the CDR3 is TGCAGCGTTGCAAAGGGTAACACTGAAGCTTTCTTT.

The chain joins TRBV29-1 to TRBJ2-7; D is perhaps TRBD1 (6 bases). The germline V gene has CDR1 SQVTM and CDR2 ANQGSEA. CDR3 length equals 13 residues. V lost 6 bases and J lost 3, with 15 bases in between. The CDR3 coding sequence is TGCAGCGTGCTAAGAGGGGGAAACTACGAGCAGTACTTC. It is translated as CSVLRGGNYEQYF.